A selection of T cell receptor beta chains follows, all from one sample in a study of blood T cells in healthy people across ages. TCRdb independently ran MiXCR on the 5' RACE reads; one entry per CDR3 protein. The sample lists around 1.5 million distinct CDR3 sequences, around 35% occurring once. Sequenced: blood. Receptor source: a woman in her twenties or thirties in good health. Both conserved end residues are part of each CDR3. Fields, in order: clone size, J gene, D gene, V gene, CDR3 DNA, CDR3 protein. D genes are given only for firm matches. A clone size is listed for some rows: how often the clone was seen (once, few, many), or a class if it is expanded.

>-|TRBJ1-1|-|TRBV27
TGTGCCAGCAGTTTAACGGGCCAGGTGGGCACTGAAGCTTTCTTT
CASSLTGQVGTEAFF
>few|TRBJ2-1|TRBD2|TRBV4-1
TGCGCCAGCAGCCGGCCTACTAGCGGGAGGAAGTACAATGAGCAGTTCTTC
CASSRPTSGRKYNEQFF
>few|TRBJ1-6|-|TRBV20-1
TGCAGTGCCACGAGAAGTACAGGCGGTAATTCACCCCTCCACTTT
CSATRSTGGNSPLHF
>few|TRBJ2-3|TRBD2|TRBV12-3/TRBV12-4
TGTGCCAGCGGCTTGACTAGCGGGACAGATACGCAGTATTTT
CASGLTSGTDTQYF
>few|TRBJ2-1|-|TRBV3-1
TGTGCCAGCAGCCTAACCGCCGGGGCCCTGAATGAGCAGTTCTTC
CASSLTAGALNEQFF
>-|TRBJ2-1|TRBD2|TRBV3-1
TGTGCCAACAGCCTAGCGGGAGAGGGCGTTGAGCAGTTCTTC
CANSLAGEGVEQFF
>-|TRBJ1-2|TRBD1|TRBV20-1
TGCAGTGCTAGAGACCGGACAGGTGATGGCTACACCTTC
CSARDRTGDGYTF
>-|TRBJ1-1|-|TRBV6-1
TGTGCCAGCAGGGGGACACCCAGACGGAACACTGAAGCTTTCTTT
CASRGTPRRNTEAFF
>-|TRBJ1-1|TRBD1|TRBV5-1
TGCGCCAGCAGCCTGAACAGGGGGATTTACACTGAAGCTTTCTTT
CASSLNRGIYTEAFF
>few|TRBJ2-7|-|TRBV6-1
TGTGCCAGCAGTGAAGGACGGCCCGTGGGCTACGAGCAGTACTTC
CASSEGRPVGYEQYF
>-|TRBJ1-1|-|TRBV5-1
TGCGCCAGCAGCTTGGCCCGTTTGGGGACTGAAGCTTTCTTT
CASSLARLGTEAFF
>many|TRBJ2-6|TRBD1|TRBV11-2
TGTGCCAGCAGCTCGACAGGGATCAGCTCTGGGGCCAACGTCCTGACTTTC
CASSSTGISSGANVLTF
>-|TRBJ2-1|TRBD2|TRBV28
TGTGCCAGCAGCTCCCAACTAGCGGGAGCCTACAATGAGCAGTTCTTC
CASSSQLAGAYNEQFF
>few|TRBJ2-7|-|TRBV20-1
TGCAGTGCTAGGGGCTGGGGCGAAACCTACGAGCAGTACTTC
CSARGWGETYEQYF
>-|TRBJ2-1|-|TRBV20-1
TGCAGTGCTAGAGATCTGGGGGGAGGGGGGGGCTCCTACAATGAGCAGTTCTTC
CSARDLGGGGGSYNEQFF
>few|TRBJ1-5|-|TRBV29-1
TGCAGCGTTGAAGGCTCAAAGGGTCAGCCCCAGCATTTT
CSVEGSKGQPQHF
>-|TRBJ2-3|TRBD2|TRBV9
TGTGCCAGCAGCGTAGGGGGTAGCGGGGGCATGACCGCAGATACGCAGTATTTT
CASSVGGSGGMTADTQYF
>many|TRBJ2-7|TRBD1|TRBV29-1
TGCAGCGTGGAAAAAACAGGGGACGAGCAGTACTTC
CSVEKTGDEQYF
>few|TRBJ1-5|-|TRBV28
TGTGCCAGCAGCCAACCCGGCACTGGAAGTAAGCCCCAGCATTTT
CASSQPGTGSKPQHF
>-|TRBJ2-7|-|TRBV25-1
TGTGCCAGCAGTGACCTGGGGGCGAGCAGATCCGAGCAGTACTTC
CASSDLGASRSEQYF
>-|TRBJ1-2|-|TRBV27
TGTGCCAGCAGTTTGGGTTCTCTTCGCACCTTC
CASSLGSLRTF
>many|TRBJ2-1|TRBD2|TRBV10-3
TGTGCCATCAGTGAGTCGGCTAGCGGGAATGAGCAGTTCTTC
CAISESASGNEQFF
>few|TRBJ2-1|-|TRBV7-9
TGTGCCAGCAGTCGGGATCAATCTGGCAATGAGCAGTTCTTC
CASSRDQSGNEQFF
>-|TRBJ2-3|-|TRBV7-8
TGTGCCAGCAGCCTGACAGGAACCCGCCAAAAGCAGTATTTT
CASSLTGTRQKQYF
>-|TRBJ1-1|-|TRBV7-2
TGTGCCAGCAGCCCGGCGGCGGGTTTAACTGAAGCTTTCTTT
CASSPAAGLTEAFF
>many|TRBJ2-5|-|TRBV11-1
TGTGCCAGCAGCCCCGGACAGATCATCCAAGAGACCCAGTACTTC
CASSPGQIIQETQYF
>-|TRBJ2-2|-|TRBV5-5
TGCGCCAGCAGCTCCGGGCCTGGGGGGGAGCTGTTTTTT
CASSSGPGGELFF
>many|TRBJ2-7|-|TRBV5-1
TGCGCCAGCAGCTTGGCCGCGACTCCCTCCTACGAGCAGTACTTC
CASSLAATPSYEQYF
>-|TRBJ2-1|-|TRBV12-3/TRBV12-4
TGTGCCAGCAGTCTTCAGAGTAATGAGCAGTTCTTC
CASSLQSNEQFF
>few|TRBJ2-3|-|TRBV28
TGTGCCATCCAATCACTCGGTGGGGATACGCAGTATTTT
CAIQSLGGDTQYF
>-|TRBJ2-7|-|TRBV11-2
TGTGCCAGCAGCTTAGAGAGCTGGGCAGCCTACGAGCAGTACTTC
CASSLESWAAYEQYF
>few|TRBJ1-6|-|TRBV20-1
TGCAGTGCTAGAGATCGGGTCAGCCGGAGCGATTCACCCCTCCACTTT
CSARDRVSRSDSPLHF
>-|TRBJ1-1|-|TRBV20-1
TGCAGTGCTAGAGTTATAAGGCTAGAAGCTTTCTTT
CSARVIRLEAFF
>few|TRBJ1-2|-|TRBV12-3/TRBV12-4
TGTGCCAGCAGGACAGGTTGGGGCTACACCTTC
CASRTGWGYTF
>once|TRBJ2-1|TRBD1|TRBV24-1
TGTGCCACCAGTGTTGCAGTTGGCAGGGGGCTGGATGAGCAGTTCTTC
CATSVAVGRGLDEQFF
>-|TRBJ2-1|-|TRBV29-1
TGCAGCGGTAGGACACCAACGGAGGGGCAGTTCTTC
CSGRTPTEGQFF
>many|TRBJ2-6|-|TRBV5-1
TGCGCCAGCAGCTTGTCGCAGACAGACTCTGGGGCCAACGTCCTGACTTTC
CASSLSQTDSGANVLTF
>many|TRBJ1-6|-|TRBV7-2
TGTGCCAGCAGCTCGGCGGGAGGGCGCTCTAAATATTCTTCACCCCTCCACTTT
CASSSAGGRSKYSSPLHF
>-|TRBJ1-6|-|TRBV5-1
TGCGCCAGCAGCTTGCAACAGGTCTCACCCCTCCACTTT
CASSLQQVSPLHF
>few|TRBJ2-1|TRBD2|TRBV4-2
TGTGCCAGCAGCCAAGGGACTAGCGGGAGTCATTTGGTAAATGAGCAGTTCTTC
CASSQGTSGSHLVNEQFF